This T cell receptor (beta chain) was documented in a study of beta chain features in type 1 diabetes. Germline assignment: CDR1 ENHRY and CDR2 SYGVKD. This CDR3 is built from 13 residues. cDNA synthesis used the whole RNA isolate, giving expressed TCRB sequences. Profiled with immunoSEQ multiplex PCR; TCRdb holds only in-frame clones, not every one. Found here are 900,000 or so clones, 17% of them singletons; the top ten hold 0.023%. The sample holds a few counts of this clone. Its cognate antigen is unknown. Whole-study results and caveats: Type 1 diabetes patients had TCRB CDR3s that were shorter (moderately but significantly so) in all four CD4+ subsets.

By way of CD45RO/CCR7/CD25/CD127/CD95/CD27, the CD4+ regulatory, stem cell-like memory, central memory and naive cells were sorted. This sequence originates from a woman younger than 30 in good health. The sequenced material came from naive CD4+ T cells from blood. The chain has TRBV10-3 and TRBJ2-5, with D unresolved. The J call may be incorrect, as the DNA end agrees better with TRBJ2-7. The CDR3 DNA is TGTGCCATCAGTGAGGTCAGTTCCTACGAGCAGTACTTC. Residues: CAISEVSSYEQYF.